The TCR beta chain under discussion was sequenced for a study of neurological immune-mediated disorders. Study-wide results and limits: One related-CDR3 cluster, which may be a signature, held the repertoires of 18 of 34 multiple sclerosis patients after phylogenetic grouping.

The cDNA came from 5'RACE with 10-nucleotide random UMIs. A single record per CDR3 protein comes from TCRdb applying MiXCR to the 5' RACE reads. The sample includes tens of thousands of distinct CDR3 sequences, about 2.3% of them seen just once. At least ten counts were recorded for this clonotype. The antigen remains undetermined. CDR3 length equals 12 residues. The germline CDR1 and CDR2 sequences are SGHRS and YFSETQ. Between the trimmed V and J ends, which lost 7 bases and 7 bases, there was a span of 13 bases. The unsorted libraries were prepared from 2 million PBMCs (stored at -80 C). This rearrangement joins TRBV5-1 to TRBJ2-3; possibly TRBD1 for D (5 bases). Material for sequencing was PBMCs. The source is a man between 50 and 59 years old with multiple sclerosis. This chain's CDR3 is CASGVGANTQYF. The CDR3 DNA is TGCGCCAGCGGGGTAGGGGCGAATACGCAGTATTTT.